This TCR beta chain derives from a study of cytomegalovirus exposure and HLA in healthy donors. The table came from immunoSEQ multiplex PCR; TCRdb's copy has only in-frame clones and leaves some out. The sample contains some 150,000 clones, roughly 91% of which appear only once. The CDR3 covers 16 residues. Unmatched junction bases numbered 10, after V lost 7 bases and J lost 2 bases. Germline V lookup: CDR1 KGHSY, CDR2 FQNENV. This clone has a handful of counts. V is TRBV16 and J is TRBJ2-7; 11 nucleotides match TRBD2. This TCR was sampled from a man younger than 35 in good health and CMV-seronegative. The sample consisted of PBMCs. CDR3 protein: CASTSATSGITYEQYF. CDR3 coding DNA: TGTGCCAGCACCTCCGCGACTAGCGGGATTACCTACGAGCAGTACTTC.